This T cell receptor beta chain was identified in a study of cytomegalovirus exposure and HLA in healthy donors. This CDR3 contains 14 residues. Germline CDR1 is SGHDN and CDR2 is FVKESK. V lost 1 base and J lost 6; bases outside the gene matches: 5. PCR used 60 Vbeta primers and 13 Jbeta primers. Generated by immunoSEQ multiplex PCR, the TCRdb table keeps only in-frame clones and is missing some. Of approximately 100,000 clones in the sample, 77% are singletons; the top ten hold 9.5% to 13%. Notes on this clone: Its antigen is still unknown.

Whole-study results and caveats: Productive rates of about 87% or about 30% were seen for most TCR beta V segments in an earlier analysis. Within a later analysis, the majority of CMV-associated TCR beta chains appeared HLA-restricted.

Sequencing used PBMCs. The rearrangement links TRBV14 to TRBJ2-7, with TRBD1 identical over 8 bases. The TCR was taken from a man in his forties in good health and CMV-seropositive. The CDR3 here is CASSQASGGFEQYF. CDR3 DNA: TGTGCCAGCAGCCAAGCTTCAGGGGGCTTCGAGCAGTACTTC.